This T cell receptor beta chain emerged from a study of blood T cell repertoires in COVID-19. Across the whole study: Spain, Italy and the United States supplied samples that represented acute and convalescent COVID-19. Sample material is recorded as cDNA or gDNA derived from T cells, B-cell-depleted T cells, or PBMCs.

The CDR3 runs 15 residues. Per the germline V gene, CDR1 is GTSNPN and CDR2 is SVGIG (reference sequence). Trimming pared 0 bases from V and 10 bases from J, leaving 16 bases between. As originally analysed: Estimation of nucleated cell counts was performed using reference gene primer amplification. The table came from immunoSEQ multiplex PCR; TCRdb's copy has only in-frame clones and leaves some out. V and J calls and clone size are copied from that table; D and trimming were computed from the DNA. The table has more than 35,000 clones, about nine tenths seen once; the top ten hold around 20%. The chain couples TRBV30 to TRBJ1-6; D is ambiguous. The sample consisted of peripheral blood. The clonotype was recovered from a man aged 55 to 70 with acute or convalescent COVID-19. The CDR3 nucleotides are TGTGCCTGGAGTGTGTCGGGGTATCTTAACTCACCCCTCCACTTT. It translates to CAWSVSGYLNSPLHF.